Ten or more counts support the clone carrying this T cell receptor beta chain. No antigen is known for it. This sample was included in a study of spatial heterogeneity in lung cancer. Study results and caveats: Resection blood, more than follow-up blood, showed ubiquitous expanded tumor TCRs.

A unique molecular identifier was attached to every TCR cDNA molecule. TCRdb reprocessed the 5' RACE reads with MiXCR, giving one entry per CDR3 protein. The sample lists under 40,000 distinct CDR3 sequences, around 5% occurring once. V lost 6 bases, J lost 1 base, and 9 bases lay in between. The V gene's germline CDR1 is DFQATT and CDR2 SNEGSKA (reference sequence). CDR3 length: 12 residues. Indicated time point: sample taken at primary tumor resection. Unsorted whole RNA of tumor, nontumor lung or frozen PBMC was sequenced. The specimen was PBMCs, collected at surgery. This sequence was found in a female donor with early-stage non-small cell lung cancer. V is TRBV20-1 and J is TRBJ1-1; D gene uncertain. The CDR3 spells CSARARNTEAFF. As DNA, the CDR3 is TGCAGTGCCCGAGCTCGGAACACTGAAGCTTTCTTT.